These T cell receptor beta chains were read from a single sample in a study of coeliac disease. Assay: immunoSEQ multiplex PCR; the TCRdb copy retains only in-frame clones and omits some. The sample lists 4,000 to 5,500 clones; around 72% were seen once. The specimen was lymphocytes from the gut lamina propria. Receptors were obtained from a man between 18 and 29 years old with celiac disease on a gluten-free diet. The CDR3 runs from the conserved cysteine through the conserved F or W. A D gene is named only where the DNA matches it firmly. Where a row states a size, it is once, few, many or the class of an expanded clone; other rows omit it.

TRBD1	TRBV6-1	-	TRBJ2-7	CASSEGTGGIYEQYF	TGTGCCAGCAGTGAAGGGACAGGGGGTATTTACGAGCAGTACTTC
-	TRBV5-5	-	TRBJ2-7	CASTLSEYEQYF	TGTGCCAGCACCCTGAGTGAGTACGAGCAGTACTTC
TRBD2	TRBV5-4	-	TRBJ2-5	CASSPRKAGGLAGGGETQYF	TGTGCCAGCAGCCCGCGGAAAGCGGGGGGTCTCGCCGGTGGAGGAGAGACCCAGTACTTC
TRBD1	TRBV7-2	large	TRBJ1-6	CASSFRTGDNSPLHF	TGTGCCAGCAGCTTCAGGACAGGGGATAATTCACCCCTCCACTTT
TRBD1	TRBV7-2	few	TRBJ1-5	CASSPRQGVNQPQHF	TGTGCCAGCAGCCCTCGACAGGGTGTAAATCAGCCCCAGCATTTT
TRBD1	TRBV19	-	TRBJ1-1	CASSLRTGVTEAFF	TGTGCCAGTAGTCTACGAACAGGGGTCACTGAAGCTTTCTTT
TRBD2	TRBV5-4	-	TRBJ2-1	CASSQTTLAGGRLFF	TGTGCCAGCAGCCAAACGACTCTAGCGGGGGGAAGGCTGTTCTTC
-	TRBV7-2	few	TRBJ2-7	CASSLRGDRSYEQYF	TGTGCCAGCAGCTTACGCGGGGATCGCTCCTACGAGCAGTACTTC
TRBD2	TRBV7-2	once	TRBJ2-1	CASSLAGTGGPYNEQFF	TGTGCCAGCAGCTTAGCGGGGACGGGGGGGCCCTACAATGAGCAGTTCTTC
TRBD2	TRBV28	once	TRBJ2-1	CASSGIAGGQNEQFF	TGTGCCAGCAGCGGAATAGCGGGGGGGCAGAATGAGCAGTTCTTC
TRBD1	TRBV7-2	-	TRBJ1-5	CASSYRGNQPQHF	TGTGCCAGCAGCTACAGGGGTAATCAGCCCCAGCATTTT
TRBD1	TRBV10-3	-	TRBJ1-2	CAISFPGQALYGYTF	TGTGCCATCAGTTTTCCGGGACAGGCACTCTATGGCTACACCTTC
-	TRBV6-5	medium-sized	TRBJ1-1	CASSYVPNIGGTEAFF	TGTGCCAGCAGTTACGTCCCGAACATCGGCGGCACTGAAGCTTTCTTT
-	TRBV7-3	-	TRBJ2-2	CASSLYNSRTGELFF	TGTGCCAGCAGCTTATATAACTCTAGGACCGGGGAGCTGTTTTTT
-	TRBV25-1	-	TRBJ1-1	CASRWEAEAFF	TGTGCCAGCCGGTGGGAGGCCGAAGCTTTCTTT
-	TRBV19	-	TRBJ1-5	CARGIRGLGSTEPQHF	TGTGCCAGGGGCATCAGGGGCCTGGGCTCTACGGAGCCCCAGCATTTT
TRBD2	TRBV9	-	TRBJ2-1	CASSVVGLADNEQFF	TGTGCCAGCAGCGTAGTTGGACTAGCGGACAATGAGCAGTTCTTC
TRBD1	TRBV2	-	TRBJ1-5	CASSGDRGLRPQHF	TGTGCCAGCAGTGGGGACAGGGGTCTAAGGCCCCAGCATTTT